A selection of T cell receptor beta chains follows, all from one sample in a study of OX40 agonist ivuxolimab in advanced cancers. This table comes from immunoSEQ multiplex PCR, and its TCRdb copy is limited to in-frame clones, with some not included. The table has almost 50,000 clones, 81% seen once. The sequences come from CD4+ or CD8+ T cells sorted from blood, collected in a trial of the OX40 agonist ivuxolimab. All receptors come from an adult with an advanced solid tumor such as melanoma, head and neck, liver or kidney cancer. The CDR3 runs from the conserved cysteine through the conserved F or W. The D gene is left open where the match is weak. A clone size is listed for some rows: how often the clone was seen (once, few, many), or a class if it is expanded.

clone size	V gene	J gene	D gene	CDR3 DNA	CDR3 protein
.	TRBV13	TRBJ1-1	.	TGTGCCAGCAGCCCGGGACTCTCCAACACTGAAGCTTTCTTT	CASSPGLSNTEAFF
.	TRBV29-1	TRBJ1-3	TRBD1	TGCAGCGTGGGACAGGGGGCGTTAGGAAACACCATATATTTT	CSVGQGALGNTIYF
.	TRBV19	TRBJ2-1	.	TGTGCCAGTAGTCCGATACAGGGTGCGAATACCTACAATGAGCAGTTCTTC	CASSPIQGANTYNEQFF
.	TRBV11-2	TRBJ2-3	TRBD2	TGTGCCAGCAGCTTGGTAGCGGGAGCCACAGATACGCAGTATTTT	CASSLVAGATDTQYF
.	TRBV4-1	TRBJ2-2	TRBD1	TGCGCCAGCAGCCTCGTTTGGGACAGGACCAACACCGGGGAGCTGTTTTTT	CASSLVWDRTNTGELFF
.	TRBV5-1	TRBJ2-7	.	TGCGCCAGCAGCTTCGGACTGGGTTACGAGCAGTACTTC	CASSFGLGYEQYF
.	TRBV5-4	TRBJ1-2	TRBD1	TGTGCCAGCAGTAGTGACAGGGGGTTATTTGGCTACACCTTC	CASSSDRGLFGYTF
.	TRBV21-1	TRBJ1-5	.	TGTGCCAGCAGCAAAGCAGGGGGGGGGAAAAACAATCAGCCCCAGCATTTT	CASSKAGGGKNNQPQHF
few	TRBV9	TRBJ2-1	.	TGTGCCAGCAGCCCTTCTTCCACAGAGCAGTTCTTC	CASSPSSTEQFF
.	TRBV14	TRBJ2-1	TRBD2	TGTGCCAGCAGCCACGACACCCGGGGTAGCGGGGGCCTTTACAATGAGCAGTTCTTC	CASSHDTRGSGGLYNEQFF
.	TRBV7-6	TRBJ2-3	.	TGTGCCAGCAGCTTGGGGGACAACACAGATACGCAGTATTTT	CASSLGDNTDTQYF
.	TRBV12-2	TRBJ1-5	.	TGTGCAAGTCGCCCTCCGGGAGTCCCCAATCAGCCCCAGCATTTT	CASRPPGVPNQPQHF
.	TRBV5-1	TRBJ1-2	.	TGCGCCAGCAGCGACAGCTATGGCTACACCTTC	CASSDSYGYTF
few	TRBV2	TRBJ1-5	.	TGTGCCAGCAGTGAAACGGCTAGCAATCAGCCCCAGCATTTT	CASSETASNQPQHF
.	TRBV30	TRBJ2-5	TRBD2	TGTGCCCTAGAATCTAGCGGGATCAAGGAGACCCAGTACTTC	CALESSGIKETQYF
.	TRBV5-1	TRBJ2-3	.	TGCGCCAGCAGCTTGTTCACAGGTGGTACAGATACGCAGTATTTT	CASSLFTGGTDTQYF
.	TRBV27	TRBJ2-1	.	TGTGCCAGCAGTGTCCGACAGGTCTTTGGATCCTACAATGAGCAGTTCTTC	CASSVRQVFGSYNEQFF
.	TRBV29-1	TRBJ2-7	TRBD2	TGCAGCGGTCGGACTAGCGGCTACGAGCAGTACTTC	CSGRTSGYEQYF
.	TRBV5-4	TRBJ2-2	.	TGTGCCAGCAGCTTTGTCGGAACCGGGGAGCTGTTTTTT	CASSFVGTGELFF
.	TRBV5-4	TRBJ2-5	.	TGTGCCAGCAGCCAAGATTACGGACCCCAAGAGACCCAGTACTTC	CASSQDYGPQETQYF
once	TRBV4-1	TRBJ1-5	.	TGCGCCAGCAGCCAAGATCGCACAGTGGGCAATCAGCCCCAGCATTTT	CASSQDRTVGNQPQHF
once	TRBV7-9	TRBJ2-2	TRBD1	TGTGCCAGCAGGACAGGGCCCGGGGAGCTGTTTTTT	CASRTGPGELFF
.	TRBV5-4	TRBJ2-2	.	TGTGCCAGCACCGACTCTACCGGGGGTGGCGGGGAGCTGTTTTTT	CASTDSTGGGGELFF
.	TRBV6-1	TRBJ1-1	.	TGTGCCAGCAGTGAAGCAGGCGAAGCTTTCTTT	CASSEAGEAFF
.	TRBV7-2	TRBJ1-1	TRBD1	TGTGCCAGCAGCTTGGGAACAGGGGACCTGAACACTGAAGCTTTCTTT	CASSLGTGDLNTEAFF
.	TRBV27	TRBJ2-1	TRBD2	TGTGCCAGCAGTCCCTCGACTAGCGGGACCTACAATGAGCAGTTCTTC	CASSPSTSGTYNEQFF
.	TRBV19	TRBJ1-1	.	TGTGCCAGTAGCGTCAGGAACACTGAAGCTTTCTTT	CASSVRNTEAFF
.	TRBV27	TRBJ2-3	.	TGTGCCAGCATAACGGGACCCGTGCAGTATTTT	CASITGPVQYF
.	TRBV13	TRBJ1-1	.	TGTGCCAGCAGCCTCCTGGGGGGGCGAACTGAAGCTTTCTTT	CASSLLGGRTEAFF
.	TRBV27	TRBJ2-7	TRBD2	TGTGCCAGCACCTGGGGACTAGGTCAGAACGAGCAGTACTTC	CASTWGLGQNEQYF
.	TRBV29-1	TRBJ2-2	.	TGCAGCGTTGTGGTGGTGAGAAGGAACACCGGGGAGCTGTTTTTT	CSVVVVRRNTGELFF
.	TRBV27	TRBJ1-2	.	TGTGCCAGCAGCTCTGACAGGACGGGTGGCTACACCTTC	CASSSDRTGGYTF
.	TRBV15	TRBJ1-1	.	TGTGCCACCAGCAGGGGTTACGCCTCGAACACTGAAGCTTTCTTT	CATSRGYASNTEAFF
medium-sized	TRBV28	TRBJ1-1	.	TGTGCCAGCACACGAGGCACTGAAGCTTTCTTT	CASTRGTEAFF
.	TRBV7-8	TRBJ2-7	TRBD2	TGTGCCAGCAGCCCACTCTCTGGGGCGGGAGCGTCCTACGAGCAGTACTTC	CASSPLSGAGASYEQYF
few	TRBV7-6	TRBJ2-2	TRBD2	TGTGCCAGCAGCTTCCTAGCGGGAGGGCCAGATGGCGGGGAGCTGTTTTTT	CASSFLAGGPDGGELFF
medium-sized	TRBV6-5	TRBJ1-2	.	TGTGCCAGCAGTTACTTGGAGGGACCTTATGGCTACACCTTC	CASSYLEGPYGYTF
.	TRBV11-2	TRBJ1-1	.	TGTGCCAGCAGCCCGCTGCGGGTGATGAACACTGAAGCTTTCTTT	CASSPLRVMNTEAFF
.	TRBV27	TRBJ2-1	TRBD2	TGTGCCAGCAGTTGGGGCGGGAGTGGTGAGCAGTTCTTC	CASSWGGSGEQFF
.	TRBV5-4	TRBJ1-2	.	TGTGCCAGCAGCTTGGAGATCCCCGGGGGAGGCTACACCTTC	CASSLEIPGGGYTF
.	TRBV28	TRBJ2-7	.	TGTGCCAGCACCCCCGTAGGGGCAGGTCCATCCGGGCACGAGCAGTACTTC	CASTPVGAGPSGHEQYF
.	TRBV7-2	TRBJ2-1	.	TGTGCCAGCAGCTACGGTCGGTTCAATGAGCAGTTCTTC	CASSYGRFNEQFF
.	TRBV7-9	TRBJ2-3	TRBD2	TGTGCCAGCAGCCCTTGGGGGACTAGCGGGACAGATACGCAGTATTTT	CASSPWGTSGTDTQYF
.	TRBV7-6	TRBJ1-4	TRBD1	TGTGCCAGCAGCTTCACAGGGGAGGGCGAAAAACTGTTTTTT	CASSFTGEGEKLFF
.	TRBV4-1	TRBJ1-2	.	TGCGCCAGCAGCTTATTACAGGGAAACTATGGCTACACCTTC	CASSLLQGNYGYTF
.	TRBV7-2	TRBJ1-4	.	TGTGCCAGCAGCCATATTAGGGAGGAAGAAGAAAAACTGTTTTTT	CASSHIREEEEKLFF
.	TRBV2	TRBJ2-3	.	TGTGCCAGCAGTGATTACGAGGGTTTTACAGATACGCAGTATTTT	CASSDYEGFTDTQYF
.	TRBV30	TRBJ2-5	.	TGTGCCCGGAGTGTGGGCGGGGCGACCCAGTACTTC	CARSVGGATQYF
.	TRBV10-3	TRBJ2-7	TRBD2	TGTGCCATCAGTATTGGACTAGCCTCCTACGAGCAGTACTTC	CAISIGLASYEQYF
once	TRBV7-6	TRBJ1-1	.	TGTGCCAGCAGCTTAAGGGAGGACACTGAAGCTTTCTTT	CASSLREDTEAFF
.	TRBV6-6	TRBJ2-5	.	TGTGCCAGCAGTTACCCCATGACTGAACAAGAGACCCAGTACTTC	CASSYPMTEQETQYF
few	TRBV6-1	TRBJ2-7	.	TGTGCCAGCAGTGAACGGGACCTGGGATCCTACGAGCAGTACTTC	CASSERDLGSYEQYF
.	TRBV27	TRBJ1-1	.	TGTGCCAGCAGTTTTTTGAACACTGAAGCTTTCTTT	CASSFLNTEAFF
.	TRBV7-2	TRBJ2-2	.	TGTGCCAGCAGAGACCCCGGGACCCACTACACCGGGGAGCTGTTTTTT	CASRDPGTHYTGELFF